Sequencing of this T cell receptor (beta chain) was carried out in a study of shared clonotypes between healthy human individuals. Study-wide results and limits: Represented genetic and exposure-history diversity was restricted by having few donors. Researchers sampled blood only, noting tissue repertoires likely differ.

The assay was carried out at the deep level. The repertoire was sequenced with immunoSEQ multiplex PCR; TCRdb's copy has only in-frame clones and lacks some. The sample holds about 450,000 clones, roughly 77% seen once. Concerning this clone itself: What it binds is not known.

The CDR3 spans 14 residues. Germline values: CDR1 MGHDK, CDR2 SYGVNS. Trimming removed 2 bases from V and 1 base from J, with 9 bases in between. Sequenced sample: PBMCs. This TCR was recovered from a woman aged 40 to 50 in good health. Some clones in this sample may be carry-over from other donors' samples. This chain joins TRBV25-1 and TRBJ2-7; D could derive from TRBD1 or TRBD2 (5 bases each). The DNA of the CDR3 is TGTGCCAGCAGTGAACCGGGACCATCCTACGAGCAGTACTTC. Encoded protein: CASSEPGPSYEQYF.